This TCR beta chain was sequenced in a study of T cells after yellow fever vaccination. Notes on this clonotype: Its antigen is as yet unknown.

MiXCR, run by TCRdb on the 5' RACE reads, gives a single entry per CDR3 protein. This sample yields more than 300,000 distinct CDR3 sequences, of which about 10% are seen a single time; approximately 3% belongs to the top ten. The study, taken as a whole, reports: Across the CD4 and CD8 compartments, a small share of clonotypes was present in both.

The specimen was CD4+ T cells sorted from PBMCs, collected 45 days after the yellow fever booster vaccination. The TCR sequence derives from a man in his late teens or twenties who received the YFV17D yellow fever vaccine.

The CDR3 reads CASSPSTGRGTQYF. DNA for the CDR3: TGTGCCAGCAGCCCATCGACAGGGAGGGGGACCCAGTACTTC. The chain carries TRBV11-2 and TRBJ2-5; D may match TRBD1 or TRBD2 (7 bases each). The CDR3 has 14 residues. V shed 5 bases and J shed 7 bases, with 17 bases lying between them. Per germline, CDR1 SGHAT and CDR2 FQNNGV.